The clone carrying this T cell receptor beta chain was recorded only once. Germline lookup yields CDR1 GTSNPN and CDR2 SVGIG (reference sequence). The CDR3 is 17 amino acids. The V segment lost 2 bases and the J segment 3 bases; nucleotides outside the gene matches: 6. Profiled with immunoSEQ multiplex PCR; TCRdb holds only in-frame clones, not every one. The sample carries roughly 93,000 clones, 91% recorded once. The data were taken from a study of T cell changes during pregnancy in multiple sclerosis. Specimen: peripheral blood, collected in the first trimester of pregnancy. This receptor was obtained from a female donor in good health, enrolled as a control in a pregnancy study. The genes are TRBV30 and TRBJ2-6, with 11 nucleotides matching TRBD1. Here the CDR3 DNA reads TGTGCCTGGAGTCCCGGACAGGGGGCTAATGGGGCCAACGTCCTGACTTTC. Its protein is CAWSPGQGANGANVLTF.